Listed below are T cell receptor beta chains from one sample, sequenced in a study of PD-1 blockade in classical Hodgkin lymphoma. Using immunoSEQ multiplex PCR, the repertoire was profiled, and TCRdb retains in-frame clones only, with some absent. Of approximately 58,000 clones in the sample, approximately 90% were seen once. This specimen consisted of peripheral blood mononuclear cells (PBMCs), obtained before the second cycle of nivolumab. The receptors come from a human donor with classical Hodgkin lymphoma. Both conserved end residues are part of each CDR3. Each record gives: D gene, CDR3 length, J gene, V gene, clone size, CDR3 protein, CDR3 DNA. D genes are given only for firm matches. Clone sizes are given selectively: once, few, many, or a class where the clone is expanded.

D gene: .; CDR3 length: 16; J gene: TRBJ2-7; V gene: TRBV29-1; clone size: .; CDR3 protein: CSVEDPNRQGLYEQYF; CDR3 DNA: TGCAGCGTTGAAGATCCCAACAGACAGGGACTCTACGAGCAGTACTTC
D gene: .; CDR3 length: 16; J gene: TRBJ2-7; V gene: TRBV28; clone size: .; CDR3 protein: CASSLYRWGNNYEQYF; CDR3 DNA: TGTGCCAGCAGTTTATACCGCTGGGGGAATAACTACGAGCAGTACTTC
D gene: .; CDR3 length: 13; J gene: TRBJ2-7; V gene: TRBV6-1; clone size: .; CDR3 protein: CAIQLQLSYEQYF; CDR3 DNA: TGTGCCATTCAATTACAGCTCTCCTACGAGCAGTACTTC
D gene: .; CDR3 length: 14; J gene: TRBJ2-7; V gene: TRBV2; clone size: .; CDR3 protein: CASSDGDKYYEQYF; CDR3 DNA: TGTGCCAGCAGTGATGGGGACAAGTACTACGAGCAGTACTTC
D gene: TRBD1; CDR3 length: 15; J gene: TRBJ2-7; V gene: TRBV11-2; clone size: few; CDR3 protein: CASSHLRDRIYEQYF; CDR3 DNA: TGTGCCAGCAGCCATCTTCGGGACAGGATCTACGAGCAGTACTTC
D gene: .; CDR3 length: 17; J gene: TRBJ2-5; V gene: TRBV7-2; clone size: .; CDR3 protein: CASSLAAVVRGQETQYF; CDR3 DNA: TGTGCCAGCAGCTTAGCGGCGGTAGTGAGGGGCCAAGAGACCCAGTACTTC
D gene: .; CDR3 length: 15; J gene: TRBJ1-2; V gene: TRBV7-7; clone size: once; CDR3 protein: CASSLFGGGSGGYTF; CDR3 DNA: TGTGCCAGCAGCTTATTTGGAGGTGGTTCGGGTGGCTACACCTTC
D gene: TRBD2; CDR3 length: 17; J gene: TRBJ2-1; V gene: TRBV19; clone size: .; CDR3 protein: CASSIGAPTSGGNEQFF; CDR3 DNA: TGTGCCAGTAGTATAGGGGCCCCCACTAGCGGGGGGAATGAGCAGTTCTTC
D gene: .; CDR3 length: 14; J gene: TRBJ2-7; V gene: TRBV7-9; clone size: .; CDR3 protein: CASSGDLRSGEQYF; CDR3 DNA: TGTGCCAGCAGCGGGGACCTGCGTTCGGGCGAGCAGTACTTC
D gene: .; CDR3 length: 14; J gene: TRBJ1-4; V gene: TRBV5-1; clone size: .; CDR3 protein: CASSMRTANEKLFF; CDR3 DNA: TGCGCCAGCAGCATGAGGACAGCTAATGAAAAACTGTTTTTT
D gene: .; CDR3 length: 12; J gene: TRBJ2-7; V gene: TRBV5-1; clone size: .; CDR3 protein: CASSSSSYEQYF; CDR3 DNA: TGCGCCAGCAGCTCGAGCTCCTACGAGCAGTACTTC
D gene: .; CDR3 length: 13; J gene: TRBJ1-5; V gene: TRBV7-9; clone size: .; CDR3 protein: CASSLARNQPQHF; CDR3 DNA: TGTGCCAGCAGCTTAGCAAGGAATCAGCCCCAGCATTTT
D gene: .; CDR3 length: 14; J gene: TRBJ2-3; V gene: TRBV7-2; clone size: .; CDR3 protein: CASSFRPQGDTQYF; CDR3 DNA: TGTGCCAGCAGCTTTCGCCCTCAGGGAGATACGCAGTATTTT
D gene: .; CDR3 length: 15; J gene: TRBJ1-2; V gene: TRBV7-6; clone size: .; CDR3 protein: CASSPSVVEDYGYTF; CDR3 DNA: TGTGCCAGCAGCCCCTCGGTCGTGGAGGATTATGGCTACACCTTC
D gene: TRBD2; CDR3 length: 13; J gene: TRBJ2-3; V gene: TRBV7-3; clone size: .; CDR3 protein: CASRGVKYDTQYF; CDR3 DNA: TGTGCCAGCCGGGGGGTTAAGTATGATACGCAGTATTTT
D gene: .; CDR3 length: 15; J gene: TRBJ1-4; V gene: TRBV7-9; clone size: few; CDR3 protein: CASSLDRGQAEKLFF; CDR3 DNA: TGTGCCAGCAGCTTAGATCGGGGGCAGGCTGAAAAACTGTTTTTT
D gene: .; CDR3 length: 13; J gene: TRBJ1-6; V gene: TRBV30; clone size: .; CDR3 protein: CAWNGGPDSPLHF; CDR3 DNA: TGTGCCTGGAACGGAGGGCCAGATTCACCCCTCCACTTT
D gene: .; CDR3 length: 13; J gene: TRBJ2-7; V gene: TRBV2; clone size: .; CDR3 protein: CASSVQGEYEQYF; CDR3 DNA: TGTGCCAGCAGTGTTCAGGGCGAATACGAGCAGTACTTC
D gene: TRBD2; CDR3 length: 15; J gene: TRBJ2-7; V gene: TRBV9; clone size: .; CDR3 protein: CASSPSLAGLYEQYF; CDR3 DNA: TGTGCCAGCAGCCCCAGCCTAGCGGGATTATACGAGCAGTACTTC
D gene: .; CDR3 length: 17; J gene: TRBJ2-1; V gene: TRBV12-5; clone size: .; CDR3 protein: CASAGRGWKGARNEQFF; CDR3 DNA: TGTGCTAGTGCCGGGAGGGGTTGGAAGGGGGCTAGGAATGAGCAGTTCTTC
D gene: .; CDR3 length: 15; J gene: TRBJ1-4; V gene: TRBV21-1; clone size: .; CDR3 protein: CASSKEGRGGEKLFF; CDR3 DNA: TGTGCCAGCAGCAAAGAGGGCAGGGGTGGCGAAAAACTGTTTTTT
D gene: .; CDR3 length: 17; J gene: TRBJ1-2; V gene: TRBV27; clone size: .; CDR3 protein: CASSGLLSPGHHYGYTF; CDR3 DNA: TGTGCCAGCAGTGGTTTACTGTCTCCGGGACACCACTATGGCTACACCTTC
D gene: .; CDR3 length: 15; J gene: TRBJ2-5; V gene: TRBV2; clone size: .; CDR3 protein: CASTKEGSTQETQYF; CDR3 DNA: TGTGCCAGCACAAAGGAGGGCTCTACTCAAGAGACCCAGTACTTC
D gene: TRBD2; CDR3 length: 18; J gene: TRBJ2-7; V gene: TRBV13; clone size: .; CDR3 protein: CASSFSSRGAVSSYEQYF; CDR3 DNA: TGTGCCAGCAGCTTTTCCTCGCGGGGGGCCGTGAGCTCCTACGAGCAGTACTTC
D gene: .; CDR3 length: 12; J gene: TRBJ1-4; V gene: TRBV18; clone size: .; CDR3 protein: CASSFEQEKLFF; CDR3 DNA: TGTGCCAGCTCATTCGAACAAGAAAAACTGTTTTTT
D gene: TRBD2; CDR3 length: 17; J gene: TRBJ2-1; V gene: TRBV18; clone size: once; CDR3 protein: CASSPRSPGGPDNEQFF; CDR3 DNA: TGTGCCAGCTCACCAAGGAGTCCGGGGGGGCCAGATAATGAGCAGTTCTTC
D gene: .; CDR3 length: 19; J gene: TRBJ2-2; V gene: TRBV9; clone size: .; CDR3 protein: CASSGRMRGHGLVTGELFF; CDR3 DNA: TGTGCCAGCAGCGGTAGGATGCGGGGGCATGGGCTGGTTACCGGGGAGCTGTTTTTT
D gene: TRBD1; CDR3 length: 18; J gene: TRBJ1-4; V gene: TRBV14; clone size: .; CDR3 protein: CASSPQYTLQGAGEKLFF; CDR3 DNA: TGTGCCAGCAGCCCCCAATATACCTTACAGGGGGCGGGTGAAAAACTGTTTTTT
D gene: TRBD2; CDR3 length: 14; J gene: TRBJ2-1; V gene: TRBV27; clone size: .; CDR3 protein: CASTWTSGGNEQFF; CDR3 DNA: TGTGCCAGCACCTGGACTAGCGGGGGTAATGAGCAGTTCTTC
D gene: .; CDR3 length: 15; J gene: TRBJ2-1; V gene: TRBV9; clone size: .; CDR3 protein: CASSVGLALGNEQFF; CDR3 DNA: TGTGCCAGCAGCGTAGGCCTAGCGCTAGGAAATGAGCAGTTCTTC
D gene: .; CDR3 length: 15; J gene: TRBJ2-2; V gene: TRBV5-1; clone size: .; CDR3 protein: CASSLPLTNTGELFF; CDR3 DNA: TGCGCCAGCAGCTTGCCGCTTACGAACACCGGGGAGCTGTTTTTT
D gene: TRBD2; CDR3 length: 16; J gene: TRBJ2-5; V gene: TRBV5-5; clone size: .; CDR3 protein: CASSLALAGGRETQYF; CDR3 DNA: TGTGCCAGCAGCTTGGCTCTAGCGGGAGGACGGGAGACCCAGTACTTC
D gene: TRBD2; CDR3 length: 16; J gene: TRBJ2-2; V gene: TRBV14; clone size: .; CDR3 protein: CASSLLAGVTTGELFF; CDR3 DNA: TGTGCCAGCAGCCTACTCGCGGGGGTTACCACCGGGGAGCTGTTTTTT
D gene: .; CDR3 length: 13; J gene: TRBJ2-1; V gene: TRBV9; clone size: .; CDR3 protein: CASSVGGLTEQFF; CDR3 DNA: TGTGCCAGCAGCGTAGGGGGACTCACTGAGCAGTTCTTC
D gene: .; CDR3 length: 16; J gene: TRBJ1-6; V gene: TRBV5-1; clone size: few; CDR3 protein: CASSLGESSYNSPLHF; CDR3 DNA: TGCGCCAGCAGCTTAGGCGAGAGCTCCTATAATTCACCCCTCCACTTT
D gene: TRBD1; CDR3 length: 15; J gene: TRBJ2-5; V gene: TRBV25-1; clone size: .; CDR3 protein: CASSEGQGTQETQYF; CDR3 DNA: TGTGCCAGCAGTGAGGGACAGGGGACCCAAGAGACCCAGTACTTC
D gene: .; CDR3 length: 16; J gene: TRBJ2-7; V gene: TRBV15; clone size: .; CDR3 protein: CATSRTTQVAAYEQYF; CDR3 DNA: TGTGCCACCAGCAGAACAACCCAGGTAGCCGCCTACGAGCAGTACTTC
D gene: .; CDR3 length: 16; J gene: TRBJ2-4; V gene: TRBV11-3; clone size: .; CDR3 protein: CASSLGLQDSQNIQYF; CDR3 DNA: TGTGCCAGCAGCTTAGGGCTACAAGACAGCCAAAACATTCAGTACTTC
D gene: .; CDR3 length: 17; J gene: TRBJ2-1; V gene: TRBV7-9; clone size: .; CDR3 protein: CASSLRPVPSSYNEQFF; CDR3 DNA: TGTGCCAGCAGCTTACGTCCGGTACCGAGCTCCTACAATGAGCAGTTCTTC
D gene: .; CDR3 length: 17; J gene: TRBJ2-2; V gene: TRBV7-6; clone size: .; CDR3 protein: CASSSGRVGANTGELFF; CDR3 DNA: TGTGCCAGCAGCTCCGGCCGGGTGGGGGCGAACACCGGGGAGCTGTTTTTT
D gene: .; CDR3 length: 12; J gene: TRBJ2-1; V gene: TRBV7-2; clone size: .; CDR3 protein: CASSSPGYEQFF; CDR3 DNA: TGTGCCAGCAGCTCCCCGGGGTATGAGCAGTTCTTC
D gene: TRBD2; CDR3 length: 16; J gene: TRBJ2-1; V gene: TRBV27; clone size: .; CDR3 protein: CASSPRNGGVYNEQFF; CDR3 DNA: TGTGCCAGCAGTCCCCGGAATGGGGGGGTTTACAATGAGCAGTTCTTC
D gene: .; CDR3 length: 14; J gene: TRBJ2-2; V gene: TRBV7-9; clone size: .; CDR3 protein: CASSFGQEPGELFF; CDR3 DNA: TGTGCCAGCAGCTTCGGTCAAGAACCCGGGGAGCTGTTTTTT
D gene: .; CDR3 length: 13; J gene: TRBJ2-1; V gene: TRBV9; clone size: .; CDR3 protein: CASSVGGRDEQFF; CDR3 DNA: TGTGCCAGCAGCGTAGGGGGAAGGGATGAGCAGTTCTTC
D gene: .; CDR3 length: 14; J gene: TRBJ2-2; V gene: TRBV19; clone size: .; CDR3 protein: CASSPPGTTGELFF; CDR3 DNA: TGTGCCAGTAGTCCTCCCGGGACTACCGGGGAGCTGTTTTTT